This T cell receptor (beta chain) comes out of a study of cytomegalovirus exposure and HLA in healthy donors. This clone was counted a single time. Its antigen is as yet unknown. At one boundary the junction diverges from the germline segment, which might be a read error. Study-wide points: A later analysis linked a missense variant in DCLRE1C to the trimming of TCR beta V and J genes. A likely sequencing artifact accounted for one observed cluster of highly shared sequence variants. CMV serostatus alone was available as immune exposure information.

The PCR had 60 Vbeta and 13 Jbeta primers. Clones were sequenced by immunoSEQ multiplex PCR, and TCRdb holds only the in-frame ones, with some missing. The sample has 160,000 or so clones; around 80% are singletons. What was sequenced was PBMCs. This clonotype was sampled from a man between 18 and 35 years old in good health and CMV-seronegative.

The CDR3 nucleotides are TGTGCCGGCAGCTTAGATCCGGGGATGAACACTGAAGCTTTCTTT. Encoded protein: CAGSLDPGMNTEAFF. This rearrangement joins TRBV7-6 to TRBJ1-1; D is undetermined. Germline-derived CDR1 and CDR2 are SGHVS and FNYEAQ. The CDR3 has 15 amino acids.